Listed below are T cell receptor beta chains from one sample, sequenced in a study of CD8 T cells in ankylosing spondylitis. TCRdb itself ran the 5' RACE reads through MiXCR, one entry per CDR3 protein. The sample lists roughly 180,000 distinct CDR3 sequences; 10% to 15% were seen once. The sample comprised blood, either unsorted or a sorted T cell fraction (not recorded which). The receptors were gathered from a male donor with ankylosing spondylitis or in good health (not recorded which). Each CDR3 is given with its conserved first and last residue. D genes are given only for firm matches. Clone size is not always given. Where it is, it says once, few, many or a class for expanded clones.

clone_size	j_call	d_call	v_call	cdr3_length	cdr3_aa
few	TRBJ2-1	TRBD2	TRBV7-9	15	CASGISGRASNEQFF
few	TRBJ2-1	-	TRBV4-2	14	CASSQDGRVNEQFF
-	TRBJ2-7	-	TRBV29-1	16	CSVDGAQGRKPYEQYF
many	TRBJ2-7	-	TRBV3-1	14	CASSQELSYDEQYF
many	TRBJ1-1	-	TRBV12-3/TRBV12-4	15	CASSLGGSGNTEAFF
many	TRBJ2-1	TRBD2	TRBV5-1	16	CASSPTSGGAYNEQFF
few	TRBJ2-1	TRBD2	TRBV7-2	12	CASSLVGLAWFF
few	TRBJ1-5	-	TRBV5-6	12	CASSGAGMPQHF
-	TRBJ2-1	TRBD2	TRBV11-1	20	CASSVMAGGPLKSSYNEQFF
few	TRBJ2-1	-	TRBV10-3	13	CATAPGSYNEQFF
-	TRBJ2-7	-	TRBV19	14	CASSIVWAAYEQYF
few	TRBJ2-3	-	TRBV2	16	CASKREWTGSTDTQYF
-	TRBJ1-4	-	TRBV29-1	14	CSVESQLANEKLFF
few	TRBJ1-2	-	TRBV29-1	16	CSGYGPAGVRSYGYTF
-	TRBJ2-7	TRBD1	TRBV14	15	CASSQSNRGLYEQYF
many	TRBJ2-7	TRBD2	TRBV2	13	CASKRLAGDEQYF
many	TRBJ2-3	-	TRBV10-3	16	CAISEEVSARTDTQYF
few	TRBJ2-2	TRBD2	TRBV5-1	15	CASSFTGGNTGELFF
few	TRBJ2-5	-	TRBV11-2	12	CASSLGGKTQYF
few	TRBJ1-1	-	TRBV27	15	CASSLSAGRETEAFF
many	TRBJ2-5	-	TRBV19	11	CASSGSGTQYF
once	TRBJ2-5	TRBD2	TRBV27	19	CASSPRTSGGTPYQETQYF
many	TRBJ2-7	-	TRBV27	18	CASSLRGVGTLLPSEQYF
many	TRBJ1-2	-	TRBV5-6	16	CASSFRDTQTNYGYTF
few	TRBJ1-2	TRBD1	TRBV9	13	CASSDRGHYGYTF
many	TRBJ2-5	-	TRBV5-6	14	CASSLVGAQETQYF
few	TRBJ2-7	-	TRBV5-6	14	CASRGYPSSYEQYF
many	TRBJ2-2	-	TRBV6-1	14	CASSEAGDTGELFF
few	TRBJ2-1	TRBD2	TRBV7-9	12	CASSTGGNEQFF
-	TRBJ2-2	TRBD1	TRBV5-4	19	CASSYPRETGGWNTGELFF
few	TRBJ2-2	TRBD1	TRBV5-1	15	CASTRQGLNTGELFF
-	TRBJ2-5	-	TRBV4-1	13	CASSQARGETQYF
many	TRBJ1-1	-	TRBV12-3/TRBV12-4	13	CASSLGGTTEAFF
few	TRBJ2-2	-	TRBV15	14	CATSREADTGELFF
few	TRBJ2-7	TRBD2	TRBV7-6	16	CASSLGSGGSSYEQYF
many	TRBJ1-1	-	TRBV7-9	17	CASSWDTPESKNTEAFF
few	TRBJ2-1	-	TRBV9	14	CASSVEGSYNEQFF
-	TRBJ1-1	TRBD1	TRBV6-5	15	CASSYLQGWDTEAFF
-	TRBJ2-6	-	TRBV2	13	CASSEAGANVLTF
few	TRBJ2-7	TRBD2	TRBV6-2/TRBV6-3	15	CAIGTSGSGTYEQYF
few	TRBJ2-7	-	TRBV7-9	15	CASSLMTGPSYEQYF
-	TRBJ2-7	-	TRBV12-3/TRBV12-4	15	CASSSTGPPSGEQYF
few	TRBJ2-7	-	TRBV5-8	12	CASRPTYYEQYF
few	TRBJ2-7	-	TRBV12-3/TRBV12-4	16	CASSPTPDWSSYEQYF
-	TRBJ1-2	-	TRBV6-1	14	CASSDGTVNYGYTF
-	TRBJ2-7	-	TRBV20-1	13	CSARAEQGIEQYF
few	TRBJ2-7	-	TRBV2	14	CASSAEAGAYEQYF
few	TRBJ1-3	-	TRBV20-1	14	CSARAVTSGNTIYF